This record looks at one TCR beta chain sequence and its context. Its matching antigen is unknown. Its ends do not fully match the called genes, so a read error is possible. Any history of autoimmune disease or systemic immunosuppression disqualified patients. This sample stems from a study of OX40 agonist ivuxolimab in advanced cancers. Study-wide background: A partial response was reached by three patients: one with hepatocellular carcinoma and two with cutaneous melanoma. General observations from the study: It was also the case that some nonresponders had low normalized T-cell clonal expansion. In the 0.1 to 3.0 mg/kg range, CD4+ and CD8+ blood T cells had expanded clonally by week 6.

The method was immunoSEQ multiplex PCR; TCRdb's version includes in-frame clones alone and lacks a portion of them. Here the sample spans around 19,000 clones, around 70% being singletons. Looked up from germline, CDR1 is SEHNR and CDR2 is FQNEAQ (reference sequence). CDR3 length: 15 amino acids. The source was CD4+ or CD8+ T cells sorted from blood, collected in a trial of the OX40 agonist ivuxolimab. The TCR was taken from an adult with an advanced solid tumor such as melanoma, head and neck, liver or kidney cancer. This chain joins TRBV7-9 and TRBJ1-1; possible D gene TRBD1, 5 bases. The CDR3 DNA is TGCGCCAGCAGCCAAGAAGGAGGGGTGAACACTGAAGCTTTCTTT. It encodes CASSQEGGVNTEAFF. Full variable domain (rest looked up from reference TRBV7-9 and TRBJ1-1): DTGVSQNPRHKITKRGQNVTFRCDPISEHNRLYWYRQTLGQGPEFLTYFQNEAQLEKSRLLSDRFSAERPKGSFSTLEIQRTEQGDSAMYLCASSQEGGVNTEAFFGQGTRLTVV.